The next 6 T cell receptor beta chains were all read from a single sample in a study of beta chain features in type 1 diabetes. Since all of the isolated RNA was reverse transcribed, expressed TCRB transcripts were what got sequenced. Only in-frame clones appear in the TCRdb table, and some are missing; sequencing was by immunoSEQ multiplex PCR. The sample has approximately 120,000 clones; approximately 39% are singletons. Sequencing was done on a sample of stem cell memory CD4+ T cells from blood. These receptors all stem from a woman between 18 and 29 years old in good health.

This clone has a handful of counts. The CDR3 region is CASSSFGLAVYEQYF. CDR3 sequence (DNA): TGTGCCAGCAGTTCATTCGGACTAGCGGTTTACGAGCAGTACTTC. J is TRBJ2-7 and V is TRBV6-5; 10 nucleotides agree with TRBD2. The CDR3 is 15 residues long. V lost 4 bases, J lost 4 bases, and 7 bases stayed unmatched. Germline CDR1 MNHEY, CDR2 SVGAGI.

The chain employs TRBV23-1 and TRBJ1-1; 10 positions agree with TRBD1. TRBV23-1 belongs to the ORF category, with a function that is uncertain. This CDR3 is 16 amino acids long. V gave up 5 bases and J gave up 4 bases; unmatched junction bases: 10. The CDR3 here is CASSKWGTGEATEAFF. The DNA of the CDR3 is TGCGCCAGCAGTAAATGGGGGACAGGGGAAGCCACTGAAGCTTTCTTT.

The CDR3 coding sequence is TGTGCCAGCAGCCGCGGACAGGGAGAGACCCAGTACTTC. It translates to CASSRGQGETQYF. The chain employs TRBV6-6 and TRBJ2-5, with 8 bases that match TRBD1. CDR3 length: 13 residues. Germline CDR1 MNHNY, CDR2 SVGAGI (reference sequence). The junction had 4 bases not matched to a gene; V was cut back by 6 bases and J by 4 bases.

This clone was seen only a few times. CDR3 loop: CASSLTGQSYNEQFF. The CDR3 DNA reads as TGTGCCAGCAGCTTAACCGGACAGTCCTACAATGAGCAGTTCTTC. V and J are TRBV7-3 and TRBJ2-1; tentative D call: TRBD1 (6 bases). The CDR3 length is 15 residues. The germline V and J ends were trimmed by 0 bases and 1 base, with 7 bases remaining between them. Germline V lookup: CDR1 SGHTA, CDR2 FQGTGA.

This clone was seen only once. This chain joins TRBV15 and TRBJ2-1, with D maybe TRBD2 (6 bases). The V and J ends lost 1 base and 5 bases respectively, with 15 bases between them. The CDR3 is 16 residues long. Looked up from germline, CDR1 is LNHNV and CDR2 is YYDKDF (reference sequence). The CDR3 loop is CATSRGSPTRNNEQFF. The CDR3 DNA is TGTGCCACCAGCAGAGGGTCCCCGACTAGGAACAATGAGCAGTTCTTC.

The rearrangement uses TRBV19 and TRBJ2-7; tentative D call: TRBD2 (6 bases). The length of the CDR3 is 15 residues. Germline V gene sequence: CDR1 LNHDA, CDR2 SQIVND (reference sequence). V lost 4 bases and J lost 2, with 15 bases in between. CDR3 sequence (DNA): TGTGCCAGTAGTACTCGGCGGGGCACTACCTACGAGCAGTACTTC. Amino acid sequence: CASSTRRGTTYEQYF.